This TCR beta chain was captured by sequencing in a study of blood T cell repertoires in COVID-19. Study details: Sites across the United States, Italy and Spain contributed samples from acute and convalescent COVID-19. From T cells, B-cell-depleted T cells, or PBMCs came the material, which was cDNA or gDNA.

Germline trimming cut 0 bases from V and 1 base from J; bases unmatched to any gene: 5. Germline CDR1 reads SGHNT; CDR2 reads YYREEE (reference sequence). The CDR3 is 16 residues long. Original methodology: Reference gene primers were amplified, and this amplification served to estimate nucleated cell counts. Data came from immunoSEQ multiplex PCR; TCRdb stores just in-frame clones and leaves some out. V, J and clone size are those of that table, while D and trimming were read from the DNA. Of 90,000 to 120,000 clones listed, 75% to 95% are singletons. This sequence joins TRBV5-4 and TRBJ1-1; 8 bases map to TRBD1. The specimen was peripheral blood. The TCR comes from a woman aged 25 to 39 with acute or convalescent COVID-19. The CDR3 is CASSLDSDRENTEAFF. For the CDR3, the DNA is TGTGCCAGCAGCTTGGATTCGGACAGGGAGAACACTGAAGCTTTCTTT.